A single sample gave rise to the 22 T cell receptor beta chains below, sequenced in a study of blood T cells in healthy people across ages. Through a sample-barcoded 5' primer and a J-beta primer mix, a second PCR was run for roughly 6 to 11 cycles. TCRdb re-derived calls from the 5' RACE reads in MiXCR, one entry per CDR3 protein. The sample has 800,000 to 950,000 distinct CDR3 sequences, approximately 35% seen once; the top ten hold 10% to 15%. The material sequenced was blood. These receptors all come from a man younger than 35 in good health.

This clonotype came up once. The V gene is TRBV13, the J gene TRBJ2-7, with TRBD2 identical over 8 bases. CDR3 size: 17 residues. From germline, CDR1 is PRHDT and CDR2 FYEKMQ (reference sequence). Unmatched junction bases numbered 17, after V lost 3 bases and J lost 7 bases. The CDR3 bases are TGTGCCAGCAGCTTGTTCTTAGCGGGGTACCAGGACAATGAGCAGTACTTC. The encoded protein is CASSLFLAGYQDNEQYF.

The sample holds a few counts of this clonotype. V gene TRBV7-2 combines with J gene TRBJ1-2; D ambiguous. CDR1 is SGHTA and CDR2 is FQGNSA in the germline V gene. Trimming pared 5 bases from V and 2 bases from J, leaving 12 bases between. CDR3 length equals 14 residues. As DNA, the CDR3 is TGTGCCAGCAGCCACGGATCAATCAACTATGGCTACACCTTC. This gives the protein CASSHGSINYGYTF.

The gene calls are TRBV25-1 and TRBJ2-3, with 10 bases lining up with TRBD1. The CDR3 length is 15 residues. From germline, CDR1 is MGHDK and CDR2 SYGVNS. The junction had 3 bases not matched to a gene; V was cut back by 3 bases and J by 3 bases. CDR3 bases: TGTGCCAGCAGTGAGACAGGGGGCGTAACAGATACGCAGTATTTT. Its protein product is CASSETGGVTDTQYF.

As concerns this clonotype: A read error is possible here, since a much larger clone lies one base away. The genes are TRBV6-5 and TRBJ2-7, with D maybe TRBD1 (5 bases). The CDR3 loop spans 16 amino acids. Germline values: CDR1 MNHEY, CDR2 SVGAGI. V was pared by 2 bases and J by 5 bases, with 19 bases between. Written as DNA, the CDR3 is TGTGCCAGCAGTTACCCCCCATTGACAGAGGACGACGAGCAGTACTTC. Translation gives CASSYPPLTEDDEQYF.

This rearrangement joins TRBV27 to TRBJ1-2; no clear D. CDR3 length: 14 residues. Germline CDR1 reads MNHEY; CDR2 reads SMNVEV (reference sequence). V gave up 0 bases and J gave up 8 bases, with 13 bases separating them. This CDR3 reads CASSLSSNPGGYTF. Here the CDR3 DNA reads TGTGCCAGCAGTTTATCGTCTAACCCAGGCGGCTACACCTTC.

As regards this clonotype: One end of the junction is discordant with germline, which a read error may explain. The chain is built from TRBV2 and TRBJ2-1, with TRBD2 matching 8 bases. The CDR3 loop spans 18 amino acids. The V gene's germline CDR1 is SNHLY and CDR2 FYNNEI. CDR3 region: CASSEGAGMAGGLNERFF. The CDR3, as DNA: TGTGCCAGCAGTGAAGGGGCGGGAATGGCGGGGGGACTCAATGAGCGGTTCTTC.

This clonotype came up a few times. The rearrangement uses TRBV12-3 or TRBV12-4 and TRBJ1-5; the D is unclear. The V gene lost 2 bases and the J gene lost 3 bases, with 11 bases spanning the gap. This CDR3 comprises 15 residues. The CDR3 spells CASSLFAGNNQPQHF. CDR3 in DNA: TGTGCCAGCAGTTTATTCGCGGGAAACAATCAGCCCCAGCATTTT.

The V gene is TRBV7-7, the J gene TRBJ2-7; 9 nucleotides align to TRBD1. This CDR3 contains 16 residues. J was trimmed by 7 bases and V by 5 bases; bases with no gene match: 15. The germline V gene encodes CDR1 SSHAT and CDR2 FNYEAQ (reference sequence). The CDR3 sequence is CASSLGLGQGSDEQYF. The CDR3 DNA reads TGTGCCAGCAGCCTCGGGCTGGGACAGGGTAGTGATGAGCAGTACTTC.

This clonotype has more than one count but fewer than ten. The rearrangement joins TRBV12-3 or TRBV12-4 to TRBJ1-1; D gene unclear. Trimming pared 6 bases from V and 7 bases from J, leaving 12 bases between. The length of the CDR3 is 12 residues. CDR3 sequence reads: CASSPAAIEAFF. The DNA for the CDR3 is TGTGCCAGCAGCCCGGCGGCAATTGAAGCTTTCTTT.

This chain joins TRBV21-1 and TRBJ1-1; no check of the table's D call, TRBD1, against the DNA was made. TRBV21-1 is listed as a pseudogene. This CDR3 has 17 residues. The CDR3 nucleotides are TGTGCCAGCAGCAAATCTGAGGGTGCGGGTTATTTCGGCGAAGCTTTCTTT. Its translation is CASSKSEGAGYFGEAFF.

The J gene is TRBJ2-3, the V gene TRBV4-1; D is unresolved. V was trimmed by 0 bases and J by 6 bases, leaving 7 bases between them. The CDR3 contains 13 residues. Germline CDR1 reads MGHRA; CDR2 reads YSYEKL. CDR3 region: CASSQEFGDTQYF. In DNA, the CDR3 is TGCGCCAGCAGCCAAGAATTCGGGGATACGCAGTATTTT.

At least ten counts were recorded for this clonotype. This chain connects TRBV14 to TRBJ2-1; 11 nucleotides align to TRBD2. V shed 4 bases and J 4 bases; nucleotides not matched to a gene: 3. The CDR3 sequence is 15 residues long. From germline, CDR1 is SGHDN and CDR2 FVKESK. Here the CDR3 reads CASSPGLAEYNEQFF. The DNA for the CDR3 is TGTGCCAGCAGCCCGGGACTAGCGGAATACAATGAGCAGTTCTTC.

The chain recombines TRBV7-9 with TRBJ1-1; 8 bases fit TRBD1. J gave up 0 bases and V 2 bases, and 8 bases lay outside the gene matches. Germline CDR1 and CDR2: SEHNR and FQNEAQ (reference sequence). The CDR3 contains 17 residues. The CDR3 region is CASSLPFGQGLNTEAFF. The DNA of the CDR3 is TGTGCCAGCAGCTTACCCTTTGGACAGGGTTTGAACACTGAAGCTTTCTTT.

The chain employs TRBV5-1 and TRBJ1-5; possibly TRBD1 for D (5 bases). This CDR3 region has 13 residues. From germline, CDR1 is SGHRS and CDR2 YFSETQ. Trimming took off 1 base at V and 7 bases at J, with 9 bases between the two ends. CDR3 sequence (DNA): TGCGCCAGCAGCTTGCGGGGGTGGCAGCCCCAGCATTTT. Its translation is CASSLRGWQPQHF.

This clonotype came up a few times. The chain couples TRBV25-1 to TRBJ2-7; D call uncertain. Trimming took 0 bases from V and 2 from J, leaving 8 bases between them. The CDR3 totals 14 residues. Germline CDR1 is MGHDK and CDR2 is SYGVNS. The CDR3 loop reads CASSEYGSAYEQYF. DNA for the CDR3: TGTGCCAGCAGTGAATATGGCAGCGCCTACGAGCAGTACTTC.

This sequence joins TRBV5-1 and TRBJ2-5; D not resolved. Trimming took 1 base from V and 1 from J, leaving 8 bases between them. Germline V gene lookup returns CDR1 SGHRS and CDR2 YFSETQ. This CDR3 contains 14 residues. CDR3 DNA sequence: TGCGCCAGCAGCTTGTCCGCATTCCAAGAGACCCAGTACTTC. This gives the protein CASSLSAFQETQYF. Looking up the rest from reference TRBV5-1 and TRBJ2-5 gives the full variable domain: KAGVTQTPRYLIKTRGQQVTLSCSPISGHRSVSWYQQTPGQGLQFLFEYFSETQRNKGNFPGRFSGRQFSNSRSEMNVSTLELGDSALYLCASSLSAFQETQYFGPGTRLLVL.

This clonotype was detected only a few times. V usage is TRBV20-1 and J usage is TRBJ2-3; 7 positions agree with TRBD1. The CDR3 loop spans 14 amino acids. Losses at the gene ends were 5 bases for V and 2 bases for J; bases not matched to a gene: 7. The germline V gene encodes CDR1 DFQATT and CDR2 SNEGSKA (reference sequence). CDR3 region: CSAARQGLTDTQYF. The CDR3 nucleotides read TGCAGTGCTGCCCGACAGGGCCTCACAGATACGCAGTATTTT.

At least ten counts were recorded for this clonotype. This chain uses TRBV7-2 with TRBJ2-7, with D hard to call. The CDR3 extends over 12 amino acids. Per germline, CDR1 SGHTA and CDR2 FQGNSA. V was pared by 5 bases and J by 3 bases, with 8 bases between. This CDR3 is CASSRPYYEQYF. CDR3 in DNA: TGTGCCAGCAGCCGACCGTACTACGAGCAGTACTTC.

This clonotype was seen only a few times. The rearrangement uses TRBV5-5 and TRBJ1-2; D may be TRBD1 (5 bases). CDR3 length: 15 amino acids. CDR1 SGHKS and CDR2 YYEKEE come from the germline V gene (reference sequence). V lost 0 bases, J lost 2 bases, and 11 bases lay in between. CDR3 in amino acids: CASSLALGPNYGYTF. The CDR3 DNA reads as TGTGCCAGCAGCTTGGCCCTGGGACCAAACTATGGCTACACCTTC.

The rearrangement joins TRBV2 to TRBJ2-7; TRBD1 matches at 9 bases. V shed 9 bases, J shed 9 bases, and the junction held 6 bases outside the gene matches. The CDR3 covers 11 residues. Germline V lookup: CDR1 SNHLY, CDR2 FYNNEI. The CDR3 region has the DNA TGTGCCAGTACTGACAGGGGGGGGCAGTACTTC. It encodes CASTDRGGQYF.

The genes are TRBV12-3 or TRBV12-4 and TRBJ1-2; D is unresolved. The CDR3 extends over 13 amino acids. V lost 7 bases, J lost 4 bases, and 13 bases lay in between. CDR3 residues: CASNPGPRYGYTF. In nucleotides, the CDR3 is TGTGCCAGCAATCCTGGACCTCGCTATGGCTACACCTTC.

The gene calls are TRBV3-1 and TRBJ1-3, with D tentatively TRBD1 (5 bases). The CDR3 totals 15 residues. V was cut by 3 bases and J by 3 bases, with 12 bases left in between. Germline V CDR1 and CDR2: LGHDT, YNNKEL (reference sequence). The CDR3 bases are TGTGCCAGCAGCCACGGTGGGGGGGTTGGAAACACCATATATTTT. Its protein is CASSHGGGVGNTIYF.